This T cell receptor beta chain was profiled in a study of T cell responses to AZD1222 COVID-19 vaccine. Notes on the study in general: CD4 TCRs linked to vaccination spanned spike, dominating at 160-218 and 743-854. Targets within unmutated variant regions were reportedly found for nearly half of spike-specific TCRs. Sampling captured repertoires only after the peak T cell response.

The data were produced by immunoSEQ multiplex PCR, yet TCRdb's version contains in-frame clones alone and is incomplete. The sample contains 25,000 to 30,000 clones, around 86% of which appear only once. With V trimmed by 3 bases and J by 4 bases, 6 bases remained unmatched. This CDR3 comprises 15 residues. The germline CDR1 and CDR2 sequences are LNHNV and YYDKDF (reference sequence). A word on this clone: Its antigen is not identified.

The gene calls are TRBV15 and TRBJ1-2, with 9 bases aligning to TRBD1. Specimen: peripheral blood, collected on day 0 of AZD1222 vaccination. The TCR originated in an adult in good health. The CDR3 reads CATSRGQGLSYGYTF. Here the CDR3 DNA reads TGTGCCACCAGCAGGGGACAGGGACTAAGCTATGGCTACACCTTC.